This T cell receptor beta chain was profiled in a study of cytomegalovirus exposure and HLA in healthy donors. Study-level points and caveats: Earlier analysis looked at TCR beta V segments, and most were productive about 87% or about 30% of the time.

The CDR3 is made up of 18 amino acids. The J segment lost 9 bases and the V segment lost 7 bases, leaving 20 bases of the junction unmatched. The germline CDR1 and CDR2 sequences are MNHEY and SMNVEV (reference sequence). Participants comprised healthy donors of bone marrow. Donors sampled were nominally healthy, though unrecorded immune exposures were likely. As concerns this clone: As yet, its antigen is unknown.

60 Vbeta and 13 Jbeta primers were used in PCR. Clones were read by immunoSEQ multiplex PCR, and TCRdb kept only the in-frame ones, dropping some. The sample lists more than 150,000 clones, roughly 84% occurring once. The sequenced sample was PBMCs. The clonotype originates from a girl younger than two in good health and CMV-seronegative. The J gene is TRBJ2-3, the V gene TRBV27; the match to TRBD2 covers 12 bases. The CDR3 DNA follows: TGTGCCAGCACCCCCCAGAGCGTACTAGCGGGGGGACGGCGCACGCAGTATTTT. Translated, it gives CASTPQSVLAGGRRTQYF.